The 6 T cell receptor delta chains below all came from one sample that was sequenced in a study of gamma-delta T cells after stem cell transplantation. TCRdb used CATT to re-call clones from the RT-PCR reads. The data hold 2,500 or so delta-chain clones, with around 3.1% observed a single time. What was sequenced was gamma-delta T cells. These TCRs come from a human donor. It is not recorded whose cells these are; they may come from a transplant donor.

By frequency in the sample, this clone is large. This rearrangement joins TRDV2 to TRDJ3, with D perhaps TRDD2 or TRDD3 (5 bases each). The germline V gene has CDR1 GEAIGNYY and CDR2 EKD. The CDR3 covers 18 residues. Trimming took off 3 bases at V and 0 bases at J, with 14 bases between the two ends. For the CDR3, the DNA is TGTGCCTGTGACCCTACTGGACCAAGCTCCTGGGACACCCGACAGATGTTTTTC. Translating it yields CACDPTGPSSWDTRQMFF.

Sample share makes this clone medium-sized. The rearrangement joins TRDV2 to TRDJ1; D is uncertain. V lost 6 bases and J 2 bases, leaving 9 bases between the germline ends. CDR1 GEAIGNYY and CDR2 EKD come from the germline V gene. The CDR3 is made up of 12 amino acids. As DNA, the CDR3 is TGTGCCTGTATCGGGGTTACCGATAAACTCATCTTT. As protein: CACIGVTDKLIF.

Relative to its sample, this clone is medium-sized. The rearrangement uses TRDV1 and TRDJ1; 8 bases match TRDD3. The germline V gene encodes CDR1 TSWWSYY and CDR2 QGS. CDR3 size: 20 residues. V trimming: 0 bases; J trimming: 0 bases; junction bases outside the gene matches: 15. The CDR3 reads CALGELLWPPWGTYTDKLIF. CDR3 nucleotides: TGTGCTCTTGGGGAACTCCTGTGGCCGCCCTGGGGGACCTACACCGATAAACTCATCTTT.

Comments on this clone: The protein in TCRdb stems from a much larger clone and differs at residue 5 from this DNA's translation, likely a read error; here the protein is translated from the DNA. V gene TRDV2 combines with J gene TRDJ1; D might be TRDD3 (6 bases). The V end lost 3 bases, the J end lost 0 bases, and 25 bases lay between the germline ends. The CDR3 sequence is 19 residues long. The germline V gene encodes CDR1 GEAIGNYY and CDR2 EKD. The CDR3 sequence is CACDPVHSGGPANTDKLIF. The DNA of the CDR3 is TGTGCCTGTGACCCCGTTCACTCCGGGGGACCAGCAAACACCGATAAACTCATCTTT.

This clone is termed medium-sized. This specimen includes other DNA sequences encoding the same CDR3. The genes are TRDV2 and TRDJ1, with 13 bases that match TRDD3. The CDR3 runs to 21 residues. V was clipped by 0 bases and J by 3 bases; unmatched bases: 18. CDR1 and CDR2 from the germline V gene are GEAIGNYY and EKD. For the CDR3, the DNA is TGTGCCTGTGACACCGTAGGACTGGGGGATACGCCCAAAGAGAACTCCGATAAACTCATCTTT. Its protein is CACDTVGLGDTPKENSDKLIF.

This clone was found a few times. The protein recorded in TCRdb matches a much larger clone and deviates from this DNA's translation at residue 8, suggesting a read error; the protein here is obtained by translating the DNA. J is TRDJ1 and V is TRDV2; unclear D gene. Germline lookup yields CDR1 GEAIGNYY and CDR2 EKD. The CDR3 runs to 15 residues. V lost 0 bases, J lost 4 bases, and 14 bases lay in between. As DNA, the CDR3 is TGTGCCTGTGACACCGTGGCTAGGAGAAACGATAAACTCATCTTT. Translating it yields CACDTVARRNDKLIF.